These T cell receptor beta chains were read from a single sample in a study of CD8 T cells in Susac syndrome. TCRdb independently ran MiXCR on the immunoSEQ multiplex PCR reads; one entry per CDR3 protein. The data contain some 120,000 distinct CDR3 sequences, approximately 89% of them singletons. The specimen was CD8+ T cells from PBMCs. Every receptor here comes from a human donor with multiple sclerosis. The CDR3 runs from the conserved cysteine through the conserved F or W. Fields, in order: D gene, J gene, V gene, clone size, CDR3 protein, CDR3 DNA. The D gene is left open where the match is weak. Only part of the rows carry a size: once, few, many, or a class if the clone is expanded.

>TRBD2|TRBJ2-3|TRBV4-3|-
CASSQDSGKDTQYF
TGCGCCAGCAGCCAAGATAGCGGGAAAGATACGCAGTATTTT
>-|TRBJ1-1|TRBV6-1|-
CASSDVGGNTEAFF
TGTGCCAGCAGTGATGTAGGGGGGAACACTGAAGCTTTCTTT
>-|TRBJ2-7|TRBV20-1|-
CSAPARNSYEQYF
TGCAGTGCTCCCGCGCGGAACTCCTACGAGCAGTACTTC
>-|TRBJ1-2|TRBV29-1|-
CSVERQDYGYTF
TGCAGCGTGGAGCGACAGGACTATGGCTACACCTTC
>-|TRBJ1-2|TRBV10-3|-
CAISGQPVLGYTF
TGTGCCATCAGTGGTCAGCCAGTGCTCGGCTACACCTTC
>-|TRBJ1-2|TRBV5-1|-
CASSLETADPNYGYTF
TGCGCCAGCAGCTTGGAGACAGCAGACCCTAACTATGGCTACACCTTC
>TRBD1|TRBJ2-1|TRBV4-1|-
CASSPQQGASYNEQFF
TGCGCCAGCAGCCCCCAGCAGGGGGCGAGCTACAATGAGCAGTTCTTC
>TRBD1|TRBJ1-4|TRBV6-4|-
CASSLRKGAPNEKLFF
TGTGCCAGCAGCCTAAGAAAGGGGGCACCTAATGAAAAACTGTTTTTT
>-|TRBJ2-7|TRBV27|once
CASREGEHFAYEQYF
TGTGCCAGCCGCGAGGGAGAGCACTTCGCCTACGAGCAGTACTTC
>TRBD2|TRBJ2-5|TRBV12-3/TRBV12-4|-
CASSPGTSGEDAETQYF
TGTGCCAGCAGCCCCGGGACTAGCGGTGAGGATGCAGAGACCCAGTACTTC
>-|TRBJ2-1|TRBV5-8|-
CASSSGKTSNSYNEQFF
TGTGCCAGCAGCTCGGGAAAGACTTCGAACTCCTACAATGAGCAGTTCTTC
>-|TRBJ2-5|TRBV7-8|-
CASSLAAVPQETQYF
TGTGCCAGCAGCTTAGCAGCAGTGCCCCAAGAGACCCAGTACTTC
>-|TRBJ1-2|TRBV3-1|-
CASSHFIGDAGYTF
TGTGCCAGCAGCCACTTTATCGGGGATGCTGGCTACACCTTC
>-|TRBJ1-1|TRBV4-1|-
CASSQDRDEAFF
TGCGCCAGCAGCCAAGATCGGGACGAAGCTTTCTTT
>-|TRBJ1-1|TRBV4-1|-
CASSQGPWAFF
TGCGCCAGCAGCCAGGGTCCCTGGGCTTTCTTT
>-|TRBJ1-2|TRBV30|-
CAWSVPRTANYGYTF
TGTGCCTGGAGTGTCCCTAGGACAGCTAACTATGGCTACACCTTC